This TCR beta chain originates from a study of blood T cell repertoires in COVID-19. The repertoire was sequenced with immunoSEQ multiplex PCR; TCRdb's copy has only in-frame clones and lacks some. The data contain around 180,000 clones, 60% to 80% of them singletons. The table lists this clone with a few counts. The CDR3 covers 14 residues. Trimming pared 9 bases from V and 6 bases from J, leaving 18 bases between. The germline CDR1 and CDR2 sequences are LNHDA and SQIVND (reference sequence). Material for sequencing was peripheral blood. The sequence was collected from a man aged 60-69 years with active or convalescent COVID-19. This sequence joins TRBV19 and TRBJ1-5; TRBD1 might be the D (5 bases). The CDR3 loop is CASTARGGGQPQHF. The CDR3 nucleotides are TGTGCCAGCACAGCTAGGGGAGGAGGTCAGCCCCAGCATTTT.